Listed below are T cell receptor beta chains from one sample, sequenced in a study of shared clonotypes between healthy human individuals. Here immunoSEQ multiplex PCR was the method, and the copy in TCRdb shows in-frame clones only, minus some. The data contain roughly 300,000 clones, around 79% of them singletons. Sequenced input: memory CD4+ T cells sorted from blood. Receptor source: a man aged 30 to 39 in good health. Each CDR3 is given with its conserved first and last residue. A D gene is named only where the DNA matches it firmly. Clone size appears in some rows only: once, few, many, or a class for an expanded clone.

D,J,V,size,DNA,CDR3
TRBD1,TRBJ1-1,TRBV9,NA,TGTGCCAGCAGCACAGGACAGGGGTCTTACGAAGCTTTCTTT,CASSTGQGSYEAFF
NA,TRBJ2-7,TRBV7-2,NA,TGTGCCAGCAGCTTGGGGGCCACCTACGAGCAGTACTTC,CASSLGATYEQYF
NA,TRBJ2-2,TRBV5-1,NA,TGCGCCAGCAGCTCGATGGGGACACCAACCGGGGAGCTGTTTTTT,CASSSMGTPTGELFF
TRBD1,TRBJ1-5,TRBV7-6,few,TGTGCCAGCAGCAAGGACAGGGGAAGCAATCAGCCCCAGCATTTT,CASSKDRGSNQPQHF
NA,TRBJ2-7,TRBV29-1,NA,TGCAGCGCCGCAGGTATCTCCTACGAGCAGTACTTC,CSAAGISYEQYF
TRBD2,TRBJ2-3,TRBV7-6,NA,TGTGCCAGCAGCTCGGGACTAGCGGGCGGGAACACAGATACGCAGTATTTT,CASSSGLAGGNTDTQYF
NA,TRBJ2-1,TRBV19,NA,TGTGCCAGTAGTCAGCTAAGATTAGCTGAGCAGTTCTTC,CASSQLRLAEQFF
NA,TRBJ2-5,TRBV18,NA,TGTGCCAGCTCACCTTTGGCTAGCCAAGAGACCCAGTACTTC,CASSPLASQETQYF
NA,TRBJ2-1,TRBV29-1,many,TGCAGCGTGAATAGGGGGGGCAATGAGCAGTTCTTC,CSVNRGGNEQFF
NA,TRBJ2-4,TRBV15,once,TGTGCCACCAGCAGAGATGTAAAGGGTCCAGAAAACATTCAGTACTTC,CATSRDVKGPENIQYF
TRBD2,TRBJ2-2,TRBV2,NA,TGTGCCAGCAGCCGTACTAGCGGGAGCAACGGGGAGCTGTTTTTT,CASSRTSGSNGELFF
TRBD2,TRBJ2-1,TRBV6-1,few,TGTGCCAGCAGTGCCGGGACTAGCGGGAGGGCCATAAGGAATGAGCAGTTCTTC,CASSAGTSGRAIRNEQFF
NA,TRBJ2-6,TRBV19,NA,TGTGCCAGTAGTATCTACGGGGCTGGGGCCAACGTCCTGACTTTC,CASSIYGAGANVLTF
NA,TRBJ1-5,TRBV7-8,NA,TGTGCCAGCAGCCCCCCTCCAGGAGGGCAGCCCCAGCATTTT,CASSPPPGGQPQHF
TRBD1,TRBJ1-1,TRBV7-2,NA,TGTGCCAGCAGCTTAGACAGGGGGAACACTGAAGCTTTCTTT,CASSLDRGNTEAFF
NA,TRBJ2-7,TRBV14,NA,TGTGCCAGCAGCCAAGTAGCCGGCTCCTACGAGCAGTACTTC,CASSQVAGSYEQYF
TRBD2,TRBJ2-5,TRBV11-3,once,TGTGCCAGCAGTCCTGGACTAGCGGGGGAAGCCCAGTACTTC,CASSPGLAGEAQYF
TRBD2,TRBJ2-4,TRBV25-1,NA,TGTGCCAGCAGTGAATTTAGCGGGAGGCTGGACAAAAACATTCAGTACTTC,CASSEFSGRLDKNIQYF
NA,TRBJ2-7,TRBV10-3,NA,TGTGCCATCAGTGGGGGTTATTCCTACGAGCAGTACTTC,CAISGGYSYEQYF
TRBD2,TRBJ2-5,TRBV7-8,NA,TGTGCCAGCAGCTTAAATGCGGGAGGGCATGAGACCCAGTACTTC,CASSLNAGGHETQYF
NA,TRBJ1-5,TRBV6-5,few,TGTGCCAGCAGCCCCTTTGGGATAAATCAGCCCCAGCATTTT,CASSPFGINQPQHF
NA,TRBJ2-2,TRBV30,NA,TGTGCCTGGAGCCCCGATCCAGGAACCGGGGAGCTGTTTTTT,CAWSPDPGTGELFF
NA,TRBJ1-2,TRBV29-1,NA,TGCAGCGTTGAGGGAACCGATTATGGCTACACCTTC,CSVEGTDYGYTF
NA,TRBJ2-7,TRBV30,NA,TGTGCCTGGAGTTTAGGTGGTAGTTCCTACGAGCAGTACTTC,CAWSLGGSSYEQYF
TRBD2,TRBJ2-7,TRBV5-5,NA,TGTGCCAGCAGCCTGCTGACTAGCGGGAGTTTCTACGAGCAGTACTTC,CASSLLTSGSFYEQYF
NA,TRBJ1-4,TRBV6-1,few,TGTGCCAGCAGTGAAGCGGGCGGAGGAATTAATGAAAAACTGTTTTTT,CASSEAGGGINEKLFF
NA,TRBJ2-7,TRBV11-2,NA,TGTGCCAGCAGCTTAGTGGTGGGGAAAGCCTACGAGCAGTACTTC,CASSLVVGKAYEQYF
NA,TRBJ1-4,TRBV11-2,once,TGTGCCAGCAGCTTAGACCCGGGACGGATTAATGAAAAACTGTTTTTT,CASSLDPGRINEKLFF